The rows below give T cell receptor beta chains drawn from one sample of a study of OX40 agonist ivuxolimab in advanced cancers. Clones were read by immunoSEQ multiplex PCR, and TCRdb kept only the in-frame ones, dropping some. Of about 55,000 clones listed, around four fifths are singletons. Specimen: CD4+ or CD8+ T cells sorted from blood, collected in a trial of the OX40 agonist ivuxolimab. All receptors derive from an adult with an advanced solid tumor such as melanoma, head and neck, liver or kidney cancer. CDR3s include the opening cysteine and the closing phenylalanine or tryptophan. D genes are given only for firm matches. Not all rows give a size; the values are once, few, many and, for expanded clones, a class.

15	.	.	TRBJ1-5	TRBV6-9	TGTGCCAGCCGGCGGGCCGTGAGGGGCAATCAGCCCCAGCATTTT	CASRRAVRGNQPQHF
15	.	once	TRBJ2-7	TRBV11-3	TGTGCCAGCAGCTTAGGGGACGGTAGCGCATACGAGCAGTACTTC	CASSLGDGSAYEQYF
14	TRBD1	.	TRBJ1-4	TRBV19	TGTGCCACCCAGGGCGACAGGGGTAGAGAAAAACTGTTTTTT	CATQGDRGREKLFF
15	.	.	TRBJ2-7	TRBV27	TGTGCCAGCAGTCCAATGGCCGGGACATCCTACGAGCAGTACTTC	CASSPMAGTSYEQYF
13	.	.	TRBJ2-1	TRBV7-3	TGTGCCAGCAGCTTCGCGGGGTTGCCCGAGCAGTTCTTC	CASSFAGLPEQFF
18	TRBD2	.	TRBJ2-5	TRBV7-9	TGTGCCAGCAGCTTACCCCTCAGACTAGCGGGGAATAAAGAGACCCAGTACTTC	CASSLPLRLAGNKETQYF
17	.	.	TRBJ1-3	TRBV7-2	TGTGCCAGCAGCTTAACCCGGGACCCCGGACAGGGAAACACCATATATTTT	CASSLTRDPGQGNTIYF
15	.	.	TRBJ2-1	TRBV7-2	TGTGCCAGCAGCTTAGGCTCCCGGGGCCTCGATGAGCAGTTCTTC	CASSLGSRGLDEQFF
15	TRBD2	.	TRBJ2-1	TRBV27	TGTGCCAGCAGGGAGAGCGGGGGGCGGAACAATGAGCAGTTCTTC	CASRESGGRNNEQFF
14	TRBD2	once	TRBJ2-7	TRBV5-1	TGCGCCAGCAGCGCCCGCGGGGGACCCTACGAGCAGTACTTC	CASSARGGPYEQYF
15	TRBD1	.	TRBJ1-1	TRBV5-8	TGTGCCAGCAGCTTAAGACAGGGGGCGCTTACTGAAGCTTTCTTT	CASSLRQGALTEAFF
14	.	.	TRBJ1-4	TRBV5-6	TGTGCCAGCAGCTCCGTTCGCACAAATGAAAAACTGTTTTTT	CASSSVRTNEKLFF
13	.	.	TRBJ1-2	TRBV7-2	TGTGCCAGCAGCTTAGGGCAGGGGCACGGCTACACCTTC	CASSLGQGHGYTF
13	.	.	TRBJ2-1	TRBV5-1	TGCGCCAGCAGCTTGCCAGGGTACAATGAGCAGTTCTTC	CASSLPGYNEQFF
14	TRBD2	.	TRBJ2-3	TRBV11-2	TGTGCCTCGGCAGCGGGGGTTAGCACAGATACGCAGTATTTT	CASAAGVSTDTQYF
15	.	.	TRBJ1-1	TRBV5-1	TGCGCCAGCAGCCCGGGCGTGGGTCCGAACACTGAAGCTTTCTTT	CASSPGVGPNTEAFF
15	TRBD2	once	TRBJ2-7	TRBV5-6	TGTGCCAGCAGCTCGACTAGCGGAAGCTCCTACGAGCAGTACTTC	CASSSTSGSSYEQYF
13	.	.	TRBJ1-2	TRBV10-3	TGTGCCATCAGCTTCGGGGGGGACTATGGCTACACCTTC	CAISFGGDYGYTF
16	TRBD2	.	TRBJ2-7	TRBV28	TGTGCCAGCAGTTTAAGCGGGACTAGCGGATCCTACGAGCAGTACTTC	CASSLSGTSGSYEQYF
13	.	.	TRBJ2-5	TRBV19	TGTGCCAGTAAGGCGGGTACTAAAGAGACCCAGTACTTC	CASKAGTKETQYF
14	.	.	TRBJ2-3	TRBV11-3	TGTGCCAGCGGCGCCCTGACTAGTTCGGATACGCAGTATTTT	CASGALTSSDTQYF
12	.	.	TRBJ2-5	TRBV6-1	TGTGCCAGCACTATAGCGGAGGGGACCCAGTACTTC	CASTIAEGTQYF
15	.	.	TRBJ2-6	TRBV6-1	TGTGCCAGCAACCCGCAGGGAGGAGGGGCCAACGTCCTGACTTTC	CASNPQGGGANVLTF
16	TRBD1	.	TRBJ2-4	TRBV28	TGTGCCAGCAATTTGCCCTCGGGACAGGGGGCATCCATTCAGTACTTC	CASNLPSGQGASIQYF
12	.	.	TRBJ1-2	TRBV2	TGTGCCAGCACAGACAGGAACTATGGCTACACCTTC	CASTDRNYGYTF
14	TRBD1	.	TRBJ2-7	TRBV7-2	TGTGCCAGCAGCTTAGCGGGACAGGGCGACGAGCAGTACTTC	CASSLAGQGDEQYF
13	.	.	TRBJ2-5	TRBV5-4	TGTGCCACCTCCCCTCAGGGTCGGGAGACCCAGTACTTC	CATSPQGRETQYF
13	TRBD1	.	TRBJ1-2	TRBV5-1	TGCGCCAGCAGCTTGCAGGGGGACTATGGCTACACCTTC	CASSLQGDYGYTF
12	.	.	TRBJ2-3	TRBV11-3	TGTGCCAGCAGCCTACTAGCAGATACGCAGTATTTT	CASSLLADTQYF
13	.	.	TRBJ1-5	TRBV28	TGTGCCAGCAGCCTGAAAGGTTATCAGCCCCAGCATTTT	CASSLKGYQPQHF
13	.	.	TRBJ1-1	TRBV7-6	TGTGCCAGCAGCTTTTACGGGGGCACTGAAGCTTTCTTT	CASSFYGGTEAFF
12	.	few	TRBJ1-6	TRBV7-9	TGTGCCAGCAGCTCGCTTAATTCACCCCTCCACTTT	CASSSLNSPLHF
14	.	.	TRBJ2-1	TRBV11-3	TGTGCCAGCAGCTCGGGACAAGCCTACAATGAGCAGTTCTTC	CASSSGQAYNEQFF
15	TRBD1	.	TRBJ2-1	TRBV30	TGTGCCTGGTCACAGGGGGGCGGATGGGGCAATGAGCAGTTCTTC	CAWSQGGGWGNEQFF
11	.	.	TRBJ1-1	TRBV29-1	TGCAGCGTTAAAGGGGGCACTGAAGCTTTCTTT	CSVKGGTEAFF
15	.	.	TRBJ1-2	TRBV7-9	TGTGCCAGCAGCCCCTATGGGGGAGGAGGGTATGGCTACACCTTC	CASSPYGGGGYGYTF
17	.	.	TRBJ1-1	TRBV28	TGTGCCAGCAGTCGACCGCTTTACAGGGATCACAACACTGAAGCTTTCTTT	CASSRPLYRDHNTEAFF